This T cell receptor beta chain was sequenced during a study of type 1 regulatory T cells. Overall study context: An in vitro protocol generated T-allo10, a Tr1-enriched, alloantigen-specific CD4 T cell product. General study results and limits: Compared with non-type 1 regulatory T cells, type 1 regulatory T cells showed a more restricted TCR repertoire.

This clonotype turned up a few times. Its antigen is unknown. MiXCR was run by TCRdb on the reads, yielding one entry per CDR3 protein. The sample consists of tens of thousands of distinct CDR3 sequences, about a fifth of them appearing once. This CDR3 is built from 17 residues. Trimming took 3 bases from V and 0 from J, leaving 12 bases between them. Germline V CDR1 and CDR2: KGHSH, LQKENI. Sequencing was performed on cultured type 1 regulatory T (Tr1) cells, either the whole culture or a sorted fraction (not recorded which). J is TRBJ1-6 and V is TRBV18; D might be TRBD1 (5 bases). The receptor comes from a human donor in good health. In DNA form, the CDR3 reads TGTGCCAGCTCACCTGACAGATACCGCTCCTATAATTCACCCCTCCACTTT. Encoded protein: CASSPDRYRSYNSPLHF.